The T cell receptor beta chain under discussion was sequenced for a study of cytomegalovirus exposure and HLA in healthy donors. This clone was recorded only once. The antigen is not known. The study ran its PCR with 60 Vbeta and 13 Jbeta primers. Only in-frame clones appear in the TCRdb table, and some are missing; sequencing was by immunoSEQ multiplex PCR. The sample yields 150,000 or so clones, roughly 82% seen once. Study observations and caveats: The study put 150 to 200 TCR beta chains on its list as cytomegalovirus-associated. As confirmed in vitro, a few CMV-associated chains were specific for CMV antigens. For most TCR sequences rarity was the rule, although some public TCRs occurred in many donors. Among the sequence variants, a highly shared cluster was likely an artifact of sequencing.

This CDR3 contains 13 residues. Germline V gene data show CDR1 as SGHTA and CDR2 as FQGNSA. Between the trimmed V and J ends, which lost 0 bases and 0 bases, there was a span of 3 bases. Sequenced sample: PBMCs. The genes are TRBV7-2 and TRBJ2-7; D is uncertain. This sequence originates from a woman in her 30s in good health and CMV-seronegative. In DNA, the CDR3 is TGTGCCAGCAGCTTAGCCCACTCCTACGAGCAGTACTTC. It codes for CASSLAHSYEQYF. Together with reference TRBV7-2 and TRBJ2-7, the CDR3 gives the full variable domain: GAGVSQSPSNKVTEKGKDVELRCDPISGHTALYWYRQSLGQGLEFLIYFQGNSAPDKSGLPSDRFSAERTGGSVSTLTIQRTQQEDSAVYLCASSLAHSYEQYFGPGTRLTVT.